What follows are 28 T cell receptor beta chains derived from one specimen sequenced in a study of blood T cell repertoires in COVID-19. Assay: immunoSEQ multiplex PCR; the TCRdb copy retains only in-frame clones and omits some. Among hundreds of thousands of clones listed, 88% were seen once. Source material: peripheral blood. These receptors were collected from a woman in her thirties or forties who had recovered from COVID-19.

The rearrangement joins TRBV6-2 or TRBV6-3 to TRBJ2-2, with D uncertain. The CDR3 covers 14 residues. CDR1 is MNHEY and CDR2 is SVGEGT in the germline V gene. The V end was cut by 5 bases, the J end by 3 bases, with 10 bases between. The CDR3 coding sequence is TGTGCCAGCAGTCCCCACACCGACACCGGGGAGCTGTTTTTT. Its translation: CASSPHTDTGELFF.

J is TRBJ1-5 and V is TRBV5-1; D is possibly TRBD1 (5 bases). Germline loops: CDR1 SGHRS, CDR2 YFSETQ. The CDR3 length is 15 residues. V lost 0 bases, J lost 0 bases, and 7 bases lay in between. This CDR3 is CASSLGQSSNQPQHF. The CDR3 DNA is TGCGCCAGCAGCTTGGGACAGTCTAGCAATCAGCCCCAGCATTTT.

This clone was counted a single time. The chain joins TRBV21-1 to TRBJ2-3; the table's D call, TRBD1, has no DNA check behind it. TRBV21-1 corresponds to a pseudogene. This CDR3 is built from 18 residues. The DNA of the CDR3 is TGTGCCAGCAGCAAAGCGCTGGGGGGACAGGGCCTCACAGATACGCAGTATTTT. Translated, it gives CASSKALGGQGLTDTQYF.

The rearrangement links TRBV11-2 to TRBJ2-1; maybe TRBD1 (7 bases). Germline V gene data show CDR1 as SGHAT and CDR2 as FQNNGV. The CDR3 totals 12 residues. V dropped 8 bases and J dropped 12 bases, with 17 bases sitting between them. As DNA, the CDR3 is TGTGCCAGCGGGACGCAGGGGGGTGGGCAGTTCTTC. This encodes CASGTQGGGQFF.

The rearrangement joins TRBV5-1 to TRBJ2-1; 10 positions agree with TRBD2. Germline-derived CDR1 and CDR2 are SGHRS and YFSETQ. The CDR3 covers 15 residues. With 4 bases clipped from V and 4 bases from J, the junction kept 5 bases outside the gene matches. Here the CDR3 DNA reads TGCGCCAGCAGCATGGGACTAGCGAGTTACAATGAGCAGTTCTTC. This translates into CASSMGLASYNEQFF.

The chain's CDR3 is CASSGGLAGNANTGELFF. The CDR3 DNA reads TGTGCCAGCAGTGGGGGACTAGCGGGAAACGCGAACACCGGGGAGCTGTTTTTT. The chain carries TRBV6-1 and TRBJ2-2; 13 nucleotides agree with TRBD2. V lost 4 bases and J lost 0; bases outside the gene matches: 5. Looked up from germline, CDR1 is MNHNS and CDR2 is SASEGT. The CDR3 sequence is 18 residues long.

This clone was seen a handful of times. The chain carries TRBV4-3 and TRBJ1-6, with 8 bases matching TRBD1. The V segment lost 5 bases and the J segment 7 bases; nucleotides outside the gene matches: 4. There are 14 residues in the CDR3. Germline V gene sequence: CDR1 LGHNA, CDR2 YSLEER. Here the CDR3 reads CASSFRQGNSPLHF. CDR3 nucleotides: TGCGCCAGCAGCTTCCGACAGGGGAATTCACCCCTCCACTTT.

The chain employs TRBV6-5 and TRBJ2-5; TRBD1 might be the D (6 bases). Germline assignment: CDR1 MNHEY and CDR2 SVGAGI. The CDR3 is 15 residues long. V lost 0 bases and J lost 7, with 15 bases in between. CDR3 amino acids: CASSYSRAGVGTQYF. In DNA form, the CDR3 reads TGTGCCAGCAGTTACTCGAGGGCAGGGGTAGGGACCCAGTACTTC.

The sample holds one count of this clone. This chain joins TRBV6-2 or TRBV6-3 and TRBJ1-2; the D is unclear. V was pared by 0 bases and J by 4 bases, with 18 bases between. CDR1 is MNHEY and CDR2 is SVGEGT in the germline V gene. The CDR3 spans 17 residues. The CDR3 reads CASSYSIAQARGYGYTF. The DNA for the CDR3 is TGTGCCAGCAGTTACTCGATTGCCCAGGCACGGGGCTATGGCTACACCTTC.

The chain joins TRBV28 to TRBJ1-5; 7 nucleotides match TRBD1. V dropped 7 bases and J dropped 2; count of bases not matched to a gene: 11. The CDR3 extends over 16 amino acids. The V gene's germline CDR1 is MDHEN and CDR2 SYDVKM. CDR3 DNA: TGTGCCAGCAACCCGACACAGGGGTGGGGCAATCAGCCCCAGCATTTT. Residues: CASNPTQGWGNQPQHF.

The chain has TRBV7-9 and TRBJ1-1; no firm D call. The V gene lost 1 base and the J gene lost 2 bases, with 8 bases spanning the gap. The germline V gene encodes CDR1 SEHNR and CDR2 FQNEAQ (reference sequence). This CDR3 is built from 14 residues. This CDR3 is CASSLDPGNTEAFF. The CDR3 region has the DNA TGTGCCAGCAGCTTAGATCCGGGAAACACTGAAGCTTTCTTT.

The CDR3 bases are TGTGCCACCAGCGGAGGGACAGGGGGAGGAGGCTACACCTTC. This encodes CATSGGTGGGGYTF. The chain links TRBV15 to TRBJ1-2; 11 bases agree with TRBD1. The CDR3 is 14 amino acids. The trim removed 5 bases at V and 8 bases at J, leaving 7 bases unmatched. The germline gives CDR1 LNHNV, CDR2 YYDKDF (reference sequence).

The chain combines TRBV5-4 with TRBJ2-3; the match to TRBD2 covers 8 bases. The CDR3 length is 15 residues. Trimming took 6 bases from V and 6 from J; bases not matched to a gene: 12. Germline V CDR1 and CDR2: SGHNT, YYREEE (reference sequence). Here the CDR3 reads CASTAGTRGGDTQYF. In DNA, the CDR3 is TGTGCCAGCACCGCCGGGACTAGGGGTGGGGATACGCAGTATTTT. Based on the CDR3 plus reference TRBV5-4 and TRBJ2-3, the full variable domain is ETGVTQSPTHLIKTRGQQVTLRCSSQSGHNTVSWYQQALGQGPQFIFQYYREEENGRGNFPPRFSGLQFPNYSSELNVNALELDDSALYLCASTAGTRGGDTQYFGPGTRLTVL.

This chain's CDR3 is CASSPRLAHSYNEQFF. CDR3 nucleotides: TGCGCCAGCAGCCCCAGACTAGCCCACTCCTACAATGAGCAGTTCTTC. The V and J genes are TRBV4-1 and TRBJ2-1; 7 bases fit TRBD2. Germline trimming cut 4 bases from V and 0 bases from J; bases unmatched to any gene: 6. Looked up from germline, CDR1 is MGHRA and CDR2 is YSYEKL. The CDR3 runs 16 residues.

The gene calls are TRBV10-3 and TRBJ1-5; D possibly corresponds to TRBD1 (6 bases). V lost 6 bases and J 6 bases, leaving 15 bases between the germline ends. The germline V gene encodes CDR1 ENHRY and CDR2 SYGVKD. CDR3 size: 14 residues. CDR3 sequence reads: CAIRGAGAGQPQHF. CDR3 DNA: TGTGCCATCAGGGGGGCAGGGGCTGGTCAGCCCCAGCATTTT.

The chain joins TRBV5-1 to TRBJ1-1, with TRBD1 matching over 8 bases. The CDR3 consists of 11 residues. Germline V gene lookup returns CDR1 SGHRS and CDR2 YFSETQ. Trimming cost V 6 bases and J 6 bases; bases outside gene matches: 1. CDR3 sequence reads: CASTTGAEAFF. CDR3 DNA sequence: TGCGCCAGCACGACAGGGGCTGAAGCTTTCTTT.

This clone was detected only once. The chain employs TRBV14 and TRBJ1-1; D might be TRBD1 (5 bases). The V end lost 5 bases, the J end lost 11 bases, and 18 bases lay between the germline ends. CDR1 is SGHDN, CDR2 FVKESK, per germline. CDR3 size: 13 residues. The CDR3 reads CASSDTLGHGAFF. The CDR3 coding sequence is TGTGCCAGCAGCGACACCCTGGGGCATGGGGCTTTCTTT.

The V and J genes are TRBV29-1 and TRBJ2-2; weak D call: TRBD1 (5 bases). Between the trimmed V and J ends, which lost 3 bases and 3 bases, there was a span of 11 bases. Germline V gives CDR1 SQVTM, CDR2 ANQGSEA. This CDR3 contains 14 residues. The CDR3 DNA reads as TGCAGCGTTGAGGGTCAGGGTCACACCGGGGAGCTGTTTTTT. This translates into CSVEGQGHTGELFF.

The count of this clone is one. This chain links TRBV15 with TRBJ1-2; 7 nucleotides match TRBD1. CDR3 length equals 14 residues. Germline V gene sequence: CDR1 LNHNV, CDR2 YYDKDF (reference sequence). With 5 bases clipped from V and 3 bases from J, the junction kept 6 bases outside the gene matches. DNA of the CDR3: TGTGCCACCAGCGTCCGACAGGGACACTATGGCTACACCTTC. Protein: CATSVRQGHYGYTF. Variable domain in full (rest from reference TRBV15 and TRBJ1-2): DAMVIQNPRYQVTQFGKPVTLSCSQTLNHNVMYWYQQKSSQAPKLLFHYYDKDFNNEADTPDNFQSRRPNTSFCFLDIRSPGLGDTAMYLCATSVRQGHYGYTFGSGTRLTVV.

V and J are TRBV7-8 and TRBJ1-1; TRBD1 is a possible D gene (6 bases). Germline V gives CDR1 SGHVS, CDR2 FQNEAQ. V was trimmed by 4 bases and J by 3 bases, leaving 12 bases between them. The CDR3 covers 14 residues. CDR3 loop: CASSSDRPYTEAFF. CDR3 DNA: TGTGCCAGCAGCTCCGACAGGCCTTACACTGAAGCTTTCTTT. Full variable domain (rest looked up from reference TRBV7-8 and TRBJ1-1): GAGVSQSPRYKVAKRGQDVALRCDPISGHVSLFWYQQALGQGPEFLTYFQNEAQLDKSGLPSDRFFAERPEGSVSTLKIQRTQQEDSAVYLCASSSDRPYTEAFFGQGTRLTVV.

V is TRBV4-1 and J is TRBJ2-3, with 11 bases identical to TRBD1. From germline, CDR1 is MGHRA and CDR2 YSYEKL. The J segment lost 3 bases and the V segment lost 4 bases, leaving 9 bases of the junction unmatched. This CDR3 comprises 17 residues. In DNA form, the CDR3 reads TGCGCCAGCAGCCCGGGACAGGGGGTTGTCGCAACAGATACGCAGTATTTT. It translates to CASSPGQGVVATDTQYF.

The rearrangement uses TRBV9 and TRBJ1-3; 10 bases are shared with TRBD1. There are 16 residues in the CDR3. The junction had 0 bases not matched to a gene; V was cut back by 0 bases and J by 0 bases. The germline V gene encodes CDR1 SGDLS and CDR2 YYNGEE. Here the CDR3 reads CASSVGTGGSGNTIYF. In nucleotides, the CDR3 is TGTGCCAGCAGCGTAGGGACAGGGGGCTCTGGAAACACCATATATTTT.

The CDR3 protein is CASRGWPGNTIYF. CDR3 nucleotide sequence: TGTGCCAGCCGCGGGTGGCCTGGAAACACCATATATTTT. The chain joins TRBV27 to TRBJ1-3, with D uncertain. This CDR3 has 13 amino acids. Per the germline V gene, CDR1 is MNHEY and CDR2 is SMNVEV (reference sequence). Trimming stripped 8 bases from V and 2 bases from J, with 10 bases between.

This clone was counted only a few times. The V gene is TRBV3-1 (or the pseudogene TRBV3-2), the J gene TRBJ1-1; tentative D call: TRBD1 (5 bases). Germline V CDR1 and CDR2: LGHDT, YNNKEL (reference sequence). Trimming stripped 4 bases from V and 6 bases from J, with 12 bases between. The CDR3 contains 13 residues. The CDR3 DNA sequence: TGTGCCAGCAGCCGCAGGGAGGGTGCTGAAGCTTTCTTT. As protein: CASSRREGAEAFF.

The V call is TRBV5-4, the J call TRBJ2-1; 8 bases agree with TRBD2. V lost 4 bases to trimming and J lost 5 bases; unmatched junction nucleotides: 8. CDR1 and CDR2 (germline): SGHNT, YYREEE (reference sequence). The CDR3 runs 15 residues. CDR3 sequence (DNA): TGTGCCAGCAGCCGCGTGGGACTAGGGGACAATGAGCAGTTCTTC. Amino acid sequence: CASSRVGLGDNEQFF.

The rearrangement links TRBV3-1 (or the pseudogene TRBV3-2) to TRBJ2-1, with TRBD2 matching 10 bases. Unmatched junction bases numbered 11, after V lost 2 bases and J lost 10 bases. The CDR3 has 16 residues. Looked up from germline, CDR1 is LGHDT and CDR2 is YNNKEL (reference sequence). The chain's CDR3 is CASSQPYSGRRGEQFF. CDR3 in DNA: TGTGCCAGCAGCCAACCCTATAGCGGGAGGAGGGGGGAGCAGTTCTTC.

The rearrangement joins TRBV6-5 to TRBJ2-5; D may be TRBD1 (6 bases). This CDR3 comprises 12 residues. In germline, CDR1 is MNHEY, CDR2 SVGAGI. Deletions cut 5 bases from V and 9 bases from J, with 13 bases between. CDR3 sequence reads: CASSNQAGAQYF. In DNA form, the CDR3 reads TGTGCCAGCAGTAACCAAGCAGGGGCCCAGTACTTC.

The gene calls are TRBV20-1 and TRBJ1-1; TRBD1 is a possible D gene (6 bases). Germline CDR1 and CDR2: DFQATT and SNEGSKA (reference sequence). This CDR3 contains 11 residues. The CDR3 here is CGLGANTEAFF. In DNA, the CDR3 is TGCGGGCTGGGGGCGAACACTGAAGCTTTCTTT.